This T cell receptor (beta chain) was documented in a study of shared clonotypes between healthy human individuals. This clone was observed a handful of times. Several immunoSEQ 96-well plates shared each subset's DNA, each plate a replicate. Amplification in unsorted PBMC replicate PCRs started from 250 to 300 ng DNA, which equals about 30,000 T cell genomes. Here immunoSEQ multiplex PCR was the method, and the copy in TCRdb shows in-frame clones only, minus some. The sample consists of hundreds of thousands of clones, approximately 80% of them appearing once. The study enrolled healthy HIV-negative adults without recent acute infections or vaccinations as donors. CDR1 SGHAT and CDR2 FQNNGV come from the germline V gene. V trimming: 5 bases; J trimming: 2 bases; junction bases outside the gene matches: 12. This CDR3 region has 16 residues.

The sequenced material came from PBMCs. The chain joins TRBV11-2 to TRBJ2-7; 7 nucleotides match TRBD2. The clonotype originates from a woman aged 35 to 49 in good health. Some clones in this sample may be carry-over from other donors' samples. For the CDR3, the DNA is TGTGCCAGCAGCCTACGAAATCCGGGAGGACCCTACGAGCAGTACTTC. Translating it yields CASSLRNPGGPYEQYF.